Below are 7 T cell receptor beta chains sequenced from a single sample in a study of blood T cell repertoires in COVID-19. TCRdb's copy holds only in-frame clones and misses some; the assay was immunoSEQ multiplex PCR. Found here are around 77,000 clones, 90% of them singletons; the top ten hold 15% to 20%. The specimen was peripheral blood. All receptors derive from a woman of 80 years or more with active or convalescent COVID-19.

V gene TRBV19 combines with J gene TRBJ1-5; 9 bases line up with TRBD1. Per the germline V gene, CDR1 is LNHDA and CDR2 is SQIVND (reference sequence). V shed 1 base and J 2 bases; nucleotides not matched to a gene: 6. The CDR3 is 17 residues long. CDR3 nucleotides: TGTGCCAGTAGTATAGTACCGGGACAGGGTGGCAATCAGCCCCAGCATTTT. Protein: CASSIVPGQGGNQPQHF.

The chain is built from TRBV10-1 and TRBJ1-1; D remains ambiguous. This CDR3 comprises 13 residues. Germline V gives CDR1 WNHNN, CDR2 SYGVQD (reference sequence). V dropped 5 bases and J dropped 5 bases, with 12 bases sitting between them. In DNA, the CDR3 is TGCGCCAGCAGTACAGTACAAAGGACTGAAGCTTTCTTT. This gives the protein CASSTVQRTEAFF.

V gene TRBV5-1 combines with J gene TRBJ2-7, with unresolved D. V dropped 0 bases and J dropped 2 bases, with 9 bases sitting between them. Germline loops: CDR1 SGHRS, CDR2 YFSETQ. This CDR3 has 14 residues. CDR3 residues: CASSLETPTYEQYF. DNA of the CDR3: TGCGCCAGCAGCTTGGAGACACCAACCTACGAGCAGTACTTC.

For the CDR3, the DNA is TGTGCCAGCAGTTGGGGACAGGGAACCGGGGAGCTGTTTTTT. Translation: CASSWGQGTGELFF. The gene calls are TRBV27 and TRBJ2-2, with 9 nucleotides matching TRBD1. The CDR3 is made up of 14 amino acids. Germline trimming cut 4 bases from V and 5 bases from J; bases unmatched to any gene: 2. Looked up from germline, CDR1 is MNHEY and CDR2 is SMNVEV (reference sequence).

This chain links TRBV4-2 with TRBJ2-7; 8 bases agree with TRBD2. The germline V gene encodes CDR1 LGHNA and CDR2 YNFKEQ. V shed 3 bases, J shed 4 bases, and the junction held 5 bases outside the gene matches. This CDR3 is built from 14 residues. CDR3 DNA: TGTGCCAGCAGCCACACTAGCGGAGAGTACGAGCAGTACTTC. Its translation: CASSHTSGEYEQYF.

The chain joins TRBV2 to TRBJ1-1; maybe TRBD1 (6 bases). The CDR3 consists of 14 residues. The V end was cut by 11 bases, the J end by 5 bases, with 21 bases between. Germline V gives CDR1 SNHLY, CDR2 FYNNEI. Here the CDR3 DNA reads TGTGCCCTCGTTGGTGGGGGGGCCGGGACTGAAGCTTTCTTT. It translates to CALVGGGAGTEAFF.

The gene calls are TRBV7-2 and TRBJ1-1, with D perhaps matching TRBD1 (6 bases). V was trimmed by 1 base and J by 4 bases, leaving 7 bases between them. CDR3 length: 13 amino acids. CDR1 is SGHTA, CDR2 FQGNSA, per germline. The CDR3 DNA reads TGTGCCAGCAGCTTAGGACAGGCCACTGAAGCTTTCTTT. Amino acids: CASSLGQATEAFF.